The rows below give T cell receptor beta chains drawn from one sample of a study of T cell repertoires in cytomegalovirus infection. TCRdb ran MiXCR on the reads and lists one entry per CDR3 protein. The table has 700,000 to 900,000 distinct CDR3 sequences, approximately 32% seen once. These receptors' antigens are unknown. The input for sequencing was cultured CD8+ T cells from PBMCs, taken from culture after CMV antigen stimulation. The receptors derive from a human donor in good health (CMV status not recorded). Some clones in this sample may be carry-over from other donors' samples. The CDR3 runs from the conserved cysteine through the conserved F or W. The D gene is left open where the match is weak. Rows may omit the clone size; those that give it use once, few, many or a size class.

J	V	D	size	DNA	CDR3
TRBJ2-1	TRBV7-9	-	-	TGTGCCAGCAGCTCGACAGAAATGGTCTACAATGAGCAGTTCTTC	CASSSTEMVYNEQFF
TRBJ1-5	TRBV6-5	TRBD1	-	TGTGCCAGCAGCCAGACAGGGTGGGGTCAGCCCCAGCATTTT	CASSQTGWGQPQHF
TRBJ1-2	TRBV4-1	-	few	TGCGCCAGCAGCCAAGAACGGACGTATGGCTACACCTTC	CASSQERTYGYTF
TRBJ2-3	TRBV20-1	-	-	TGCAGTGCTAGAGGCGTCCAGGCCCACGCAGATACGCAGTATTTT	CSARGVQAHADTQYF
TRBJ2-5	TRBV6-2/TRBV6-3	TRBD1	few	TGTGCCAGCAGTTACTCGACTTTCCTCGGGACAGAACAAGAGACCCAGTACTTC	CASSYSTFLGTEQETQYF
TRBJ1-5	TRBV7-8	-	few	TGTGCCAGCAGCATATCGCGGGACCTAAACCAGCCCCAGCATTTT	CASSISRDLNQPQHF
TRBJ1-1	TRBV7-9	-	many	TGTGCCAGCAGCTTAGTGGCAGGGGACACTGAAGCTTTCTTT	CASSLVAGDTEAFF
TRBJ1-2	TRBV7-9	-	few	TGTGCCAGCAGCTTAGAGAGGGCTGGGGGCTACACCTTC	CASSLERAGGYTF
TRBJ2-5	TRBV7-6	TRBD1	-	TGTGCCAGCTCCTTTCAGGGGGCGGTGGGGCCCCAAGAGACCCAGTACTTC	CASSFQGAVGPQETQYF
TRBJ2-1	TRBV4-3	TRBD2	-	TGCGCCAGCAGCCTTGGGACTAGCGATGAGCAGTTCTTC	CASSLGTSDEQFF
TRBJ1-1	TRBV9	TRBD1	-	TGTGCCAGCAGCGCGGGGGACAGGGGGGGCACTGAAGCTTTCTTT	CASSAGDRGGTEAFF
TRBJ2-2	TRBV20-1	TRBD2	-	TGCAGTGCTAGAACGCTAGCGGGGTCCGGGGAGCTGTTTTTT	CSARTLAGSGELFF
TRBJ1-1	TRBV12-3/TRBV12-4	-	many	TGTGCCAGCAGTTTTCGGCAGGGCGACACTGAAGCTTTCTTT	CASSFRQGDTEAFF
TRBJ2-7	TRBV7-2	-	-	TGTGCCAGCACCAGAGGCGGGGGCGAGTACTCCTACGAGCAGTACTTC	CASTRGGGEYSYEQYF
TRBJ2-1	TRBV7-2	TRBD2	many	TGTGCCAGCAGCCCCCGGACTAGCGGGGGGGCCTACAATGAGCAGTTCTTC	CASSPRTSGGAYNEQFF
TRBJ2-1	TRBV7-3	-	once	TGTGCCAGCAGCTTGGACCTGGTCAATGAGCAGTTCTTC	CASSLDLVNEQFF
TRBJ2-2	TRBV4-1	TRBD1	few	TGCGCCAGCAGTCGTAATACAGGGGGAAATACCGGGGAGCTGTTTTTT	CASSRNTGGNTGELFF
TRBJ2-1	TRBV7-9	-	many	TGTGCCAGCAGCCCTGCGAGCTCCTACAATGAGCAGTTCTTC	CASSPASSYNEQFF
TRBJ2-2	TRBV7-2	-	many	TGTGCCAGCAGCTTCGAGCTGGGGAGGCTCGTGAACACCGGGGAGCTGTTTTTT	CASSFELGRLVNTGELFF
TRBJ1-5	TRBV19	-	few	TGTGCCAGTAGTATCGGCAGGTTATCTGGGCCCCAGCATTTT	CASSIGRLSGPQHF
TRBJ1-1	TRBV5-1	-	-	TGCGCCAGCAGCTTGGCCGATAAGGGAGTGAACACTGAAGCTTTCTTT	CASSLADKGVNTEAFF
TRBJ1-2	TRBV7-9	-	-	TGTGCCAGCAGCCCTCGAGACTCAGGATTAATCTATGGCTACACCTTC	CASSPRDSGLIYGYTF
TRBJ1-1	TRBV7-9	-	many	TGTGCCAGCATCGTCCAGAACACTGAAGCTTTCTTT	CASIVQNTEAFF
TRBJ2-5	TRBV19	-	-	TGTGCCAGTAGTATAGGCAGCCAAGAGACCCAGTACTTC	CASSIGSQETQYF
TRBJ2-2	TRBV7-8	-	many	TGTGCCAGCAGCTTAGGCGGGGCGGCGAACACCGGGGAGCTGTTTTTT	CASSLGGAANTGELFF
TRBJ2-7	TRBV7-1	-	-	TGTGCCAGCACCGCCGAGGGCCGGGGCTACTACGAGCAGTACTTC	CASTAEGRGYYEQYF
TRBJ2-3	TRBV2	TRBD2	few	TGTGCCAGCAGTGATGGGACTAGCGGCTTGGATACGCAGTATTTT	CASSDGTSGLDTQYF
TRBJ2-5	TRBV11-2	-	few	TGTGCCAGCAGCTTAGAATTCGGACAACAGGAGGAGACCCAGTACTTC	CASSLEFGQQEETQYF
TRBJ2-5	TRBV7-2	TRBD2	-	TGTGCCAGCAGCCCCGGACTAGCGGGGGGGCCGGGTTTCTCGGAGACCCAGTACTTC	CASSPGLAGGPGFSETQYF
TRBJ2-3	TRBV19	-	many	TGTGCCAGTAGCACCCCCGGGAAGGAGGGCACAGATACGCAGTATTTT	CASSTPGKEGTDTQYF
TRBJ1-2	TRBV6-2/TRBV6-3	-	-	TGTGCCAGCAGCCGCGGGACAATCTATGGCTACACCTTC	CASSRGTIYGYTF